This T cell receptor (beta chain) came from a study of blood T cell repertoires in COVID-19. The wider study: COVID-19 samples collected from the United States, Italy and Spain covered acute and convalescent phases.

CDR3 length: 15 residues. Germline values: CDR1 SGHTA, CDR2 FQGNSA. Trimming took 2 bases from V and 8 from J, leaving 16 bases between them. Measured with immunoSEQ multiplex PCR; TCRdb has only the in-frame clones, and not every one. The sample has about 380,000 clones, about 90% seen once. This TCR was recovered from a man aged 18-30 years with active or convalescent COVID-19. This chain joins TRBV7-2 and TRBJ1-3, with D perhaps matching TRBD1 (5 bases). Sequencing was performed on peripheral blood. CDR3: CASSLQGSLTDTIYF. In DNA form, the CDR3 reads TGTGCCAGCAGCTTACAGGGTTCACTAACGGACACCATATATTTT. Together with reference TRBV7-2 and TRBJ1-3, the CDR3 gives the full variable domain: GAGVSQSPSNKVTEKGKDVELRCDPISGHTALYWYRQSLGQGLEFLIYFQGNSAPDKSGLPSDRFSAERTGGSVSTLTIQRTQQEDSAVYLCASSLQGSLTDTIYFGEGSWLTVV.